This is a list of T cell receptor beta chains from one sample in a study of technical replicates of blood from a handful of donors. Profiling relied on immunoSEQ multiplex PCR, and the TCRdb table lists in-frame clones only, not all of them. The sample carries tens of thousands of clones, just under 95% recorded once. Sample: T cells isolated from PBMCs. These receptors all come from a human donor in good health. The CDR3 runs from the conserved cysteine through the conserved F or W. A D gene is named only where the DNA matches it firmly. Part of the rows lack a size; the others show once, few, many or a class for expanded clones.

TRBV5-1	NA	TRBJ1-6	NA	CASSAAGEAYNSPLHF	TGCGCCAGCAGCGCCGCGGGGGAGGCCTATAATTCACCCCTCCACTTT
TRBV27	NA	TRBJ2-1	NA	CASSLAEPSYNEQFF	TGTGCCAGCAGTTTAGCGGAGCCTTCCTACAATGAGCAGTTCTTC
TRBV7-9	NA	TRBJ2-7	NA	CASSLGGLPDYEQYF	TGTGCCAGCAGCTTAGGGGGACTTCCGGACTACGAGCAGTACTTC
TRBV5-6	NA	TRBJ2-1	NA	CASSLSRRPYNEQFF	TGTGCCAGCAGCCTATCTAGACGCCCCTACAATGAGCAGTTCTTC
TRBV4-1	NA	TRBJ2-2	NA	CASSQGSNTGELFF	TGCGCCAGCAGCCAAGGAAGCAACACCGGGGAGCTGTTTTTT
TRBV28	NA	TRBJ2-1	TRBD1	CASTGGESYNEQFF	TGTGCCAGTACAGGGGGCGAGTCCTACAATGAGCAGTTCTTC
TRBV27	once	TRBJ2-1	TRBD2	CASRPQTGGSNEQFF	TGTGCCAGCAGGCCACAAACGGGGGGGTCCAATGAGCAGTTCTTC
TRBV6-5	once	TRBJ1-2	TRBD1	CASSYSRTGVNYGYTF	TGTGCCAGCAGTTATTCTAGGACAGGGGTAAACTATGGCTACACCTTC
TRBV5-1	NA	TRBJ1-4	TRBD1	CASSPRGPGQGQEKLFF	TGCGCCAGCAGCCCAAGAGGCCCGGGACAGGGCCAAGAAAAACTGTTTTTT
TRBV30	NA	TRBJ1-6	NA	CAWSQGWLDSPLHF	TGTGCCTGGAGTCAGGGATGGTTAGATTCACCCCTCCACTTT
TRBV2	NA	TRBJ1-1	NA	CASISGNTEAFF	TGTGCCAGCATCAGCGGGAACACTGAAGCTTTCTTT
TRBV29-1	NA	TRBJ2-3	TRBD2	CSATSGRSDTQYF	TGCAGCGCCACTAGCGGGAGGTCAGATACGCAGTATTTT
TRBV29-1	NA	TRBJ2-1	TRBD2	CSVGLGDEQFF	TGCAGCGTGGGACTAGGGGACGAGCAGTTCTTC
TRBV5-1	NA	TRBJ1-4	TRBD1	CASSRQDRGATNEKLFF	TGCGCCAGCAGCAGACAGGACAGGGGAGCAACTAATGAAAAACTGTTTTTT
TRBV6-5	NA	TRBJ1-1	NA	CASSYSGAMNTEAFF	TGTGCCAGCAGTTACTCAGGGGCCATGAACACTGAAGCTTTCTTT
TRBV5-1	NA	TRBJ1-2	TRBD1	CASRHGTGDNYGYTF	TGCGCCAGCAGACATGGGACAGGCGACAACTATGGCTACACCTTC
TRBV25-1	once	TRBJ2-7	NA	CASSGTATYEQYF	TGTGCCAGCAGTGGGACAGCGACCTACGAGCAGTACTTC
TRBV5-1	NA	TRBJ2-7	NA	CASSRAGAQPEQYF	TGCGCCAGCAGCCGTGCAGGGGCTCAGCCTGAGCAGTACTTC
TRBV7-9	NA	TRBJ1-1	TRBD1	CASSSGTGVTEAFF	TGTGCCAGCAGCTCCGGGACAGGGGTGACTGAAGCTTTCTTT
TRBV10-2	NA	TRBJ1-4	NA	CASTPAAGASTNEKLFF	TGCGCCAGCACCCCGGCAGCAGGGGCGTCAACTAATGAAAAACTGTTTTTT
TRBV27	NA	TRBJ2-5	TRBD1	CAGGQCGPNETQYF	TGTGCCGGGGGACAGTGCGGCCCAAACGAGACCCAGTACTTC
TRBV28	NA	TRBJ2-1	TRBD2	CASSLDRTRDNEQFF	TGTGCCAGCAGTTTGGACCGGACTAGGGACAATGAGCAGTTCTTC
TRBV10-2	many	TRBJ1-5	NA	CASTKGGYSNQPQHF	TGCGCCAGCACCAAGGGAGGGTATAGCAATCAGCCCCAGCATTTT
TRBV19	NA	TRBJ1-3	NA	CASSISGAGNTIYF	TGTGCCAGTAGTATTTCAGGGGCCGGAAACACCATATATTTT